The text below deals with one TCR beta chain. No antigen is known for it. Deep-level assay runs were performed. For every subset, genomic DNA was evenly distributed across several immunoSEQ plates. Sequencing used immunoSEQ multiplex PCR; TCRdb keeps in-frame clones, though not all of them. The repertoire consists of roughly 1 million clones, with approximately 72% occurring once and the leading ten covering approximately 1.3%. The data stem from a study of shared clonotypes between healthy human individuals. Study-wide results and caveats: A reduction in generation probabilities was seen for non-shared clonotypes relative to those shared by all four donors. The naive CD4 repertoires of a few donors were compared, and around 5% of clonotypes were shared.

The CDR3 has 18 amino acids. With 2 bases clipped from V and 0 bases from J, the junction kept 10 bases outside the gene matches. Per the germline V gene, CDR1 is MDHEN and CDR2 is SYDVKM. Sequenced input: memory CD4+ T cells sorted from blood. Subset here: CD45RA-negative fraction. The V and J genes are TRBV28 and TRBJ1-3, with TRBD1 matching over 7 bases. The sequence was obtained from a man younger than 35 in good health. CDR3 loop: CASSLMGTAISSGNTIYF. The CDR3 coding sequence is TGTGCCAGCAGTTTAATGGGGACAGCCATTTCCTCTGGAAACACCATATATTTT. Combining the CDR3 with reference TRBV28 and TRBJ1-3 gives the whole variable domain DVKVTQSSRYLVKRTGEKVFLECVQDMDHENMFWYRQDPGLGLRLIYFSYDVKMKEKGDIPEGYSVSREKKERFSLILESASTNQTSMYLCASSLMGTAISSGNTIYFGEGSWLTVV.